Each of the 10 T cell receptor beta chains below was sequenced from the same sample in a study of OX40 agonist ivuxolimab in advanced cancers. Repertoires were generated with immunoSEQ multiplex PCR, while TCRdb's copy carries only in-frame clones and drops some. The sample holds about 58,000 clones, more than 80% seen once. The sample here was CD4+ or CD8+ T cells sorted from blood, taken in a trial of the OX40 agonist ivuxolimab. These receptors all stem from an adult with an advanced solid tumor such as melanoma, head and neck, liver or kidney cancer.

This clone has only one observation. The V and J genes are TRBV15 and TRBJ2-7; 7 bases fit TRBD1. The V gene's germline CDR1 is LNHNV and CDR2 YYDKDF (reference sequence). The CDR3 consists of 15 residues. Trimming at V came to 0 bases and at J to 4 bases, leaving 6 bases not matched to a gene. The CDR3 sequence is CATSRDGDSWYEQYF. The CDR3, as DNA: TGTGCCACCAGCAGAGATGGGGACAGCTGGTACGAGCAGTACTTC.

The genes are TRBV6-1 and TRBJ2-7; 10 nucleotides line up with TRBD1. V gave up 4 bases and J gave up 5 bases; unmatched junction bases: 11. Germline-derived CDR1 and CDR2 are MNHNS and SASEGT. The CDR3 spans 16 residues. CDR3: CASSALSGTGVHEQYF. The CDR3 bases are TGTGCCAGCAGTGCTCTGTCCGGGACAGGGGTCCACGAGCAGTACTTC.

V usage is TRBV6-6 and J usage is TRBJ1-1, with 8 bases fitting TRBD1. Germline loops: CDR1 MNHNY, CDR2 SVGAGI (reference sequence). V lost 3 bases to trimming and J lost 6 bases; unmatched junction nucleotides: 9. The CDR3 has 15 residues. The CDR3 DNA reads TGTGCCAGCAGTTATGGGCAGGGGGCGTCCTCTGAAGCTTTCTTT. This sequence encodes CASSYGQGASSEAFF.

The chain couples TRBV19 to TRBJ1-5; no definite D call. CDR3 length equals 14 residues. The V gene's germline CDR1 is LNHDA and CDR2 SQIVND (reference sequence). Trimming left V 7 bases short and J 0 bases short, with 10 bases between. CDR3 in DNA: TGTGCCAGTAAACGCCGCAATAGCAATCAGCCCCAGCATTTT. Its translation is CASKRRNSNQPQHF.

The chain has TRBV27 and TRBJ1-2; a weak D match, TRBD1 (6 bases). The ends were cut back, 6 bases at V and 2 bases at J, with 13 bases in the middle. The CDR3 is made up of 14 amino acids. The germline gives CDR1 MNHEY, CDR2 SMNVEV (reference sequence). The CDR3 reads CASSPGTSNYGYTF. CDR3 nucleotide sequence: TGTGCCAGCAGCCCCGGGACAAGCAACTATGGCTACACCTTC.

The chain joins TRBV11-3 to TRBJ2-3, with a possible D match to TRBD2 (6 bases). Germline V CDR1 and CDR2: SGHNT, YENEEA. CDR3 length: 13 amino acids. With 1 base removed from V and 5 bases from J, the gap between germline ends came to 7 bases. The CDR3 is CASSLAEGDTQYF. The CDR3 nucleotides are TGTGCCAGCAGCTTAGCGGAGGGAGATACGCAGTATTTT.

V and J are TRBV2 and TRBJ2-3, with D hard to call. The CDR3 is 15 residues long. The V end was cut by 3 bases, the J end by 1 base, with 11 bases between. CDR1 and CDR2 from the germline V gene are SNHLY and FYNNEI. The CDR3 DNA follows: TGTGCCAGCAGTGAGGAGCCGAGAGGCACAGATACGCAGTATTTT. Translated, it gives CASSEEPRGTDTQYF.

V usage is TRBV5-4 and J usage is TRBJ2-7, with D unclear. This CDR3 comprises 14 residues. V lost 0 bases and J 1 base, leaving 8 bases between the germline ends. The germline V gene encodes CDR1 SGHNT and CDR2 YYREEE (reference sequence). The CDR3 nucleotides read TGTGCCAGCAGCTTGGTCCCGGATTCCTACGAGCAGTACTTC. Its protein is CASSLVPDSYEQYF. Supplemented by reference TRBV5-4 and TRBJ2-7, the full variable domain reads ETGVTQSPTHLIKTRGQQVTLRCSSQSGHNTVSWYQQALGQGPQFIFQYYREEENGRGNFPPRFSGLQFPNYSSELNVNALELDDSALYLCASSLVPDSYEQYFGPGTRLTVT.

V gene TRBV5-6 combines with J gene TRBJ1-2; unclear D gene. V was pared by 0 bases and J by 8 bases, with 8 bases between. The germline gives CDR1 SGHDT, CDR2 YYEEEE. The CDR3 extends over 12 amino acids. The DNA for the CDR3 is TGTGCCAGCAGCTTGGCCGTGGGCGGCTACACCTTC. Protein sequence: CASSLAVGGYTF.

This clone occurred a few times. The genes are TRBV13 and TRBJ1-2, with D uncertain. CDR1 is PRHDT and CDR2 is FYEKMQ in the germline V gene (reference sequence). CDR3 size: 15 residues. Trimming stripped 3 bases from V and 4 bases from J, with 15 bases between. The CDR3 DNA reads as TGTGCCAGCAGCTTCGGAACGCGCGCTGGCTATGGCTACACCTTC. It specifies CASSFGTRAGYGYTF.